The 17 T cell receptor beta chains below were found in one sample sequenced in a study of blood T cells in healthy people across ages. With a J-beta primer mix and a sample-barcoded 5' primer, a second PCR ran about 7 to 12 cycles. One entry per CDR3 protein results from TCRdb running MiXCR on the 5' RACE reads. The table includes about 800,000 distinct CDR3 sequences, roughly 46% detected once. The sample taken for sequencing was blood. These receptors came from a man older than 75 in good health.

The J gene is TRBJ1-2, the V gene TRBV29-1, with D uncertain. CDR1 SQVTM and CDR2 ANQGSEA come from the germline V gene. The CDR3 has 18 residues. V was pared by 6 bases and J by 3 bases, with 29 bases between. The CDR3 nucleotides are TGCAGCGTGGAGACCCCCGAAGGGAAAAGTGTTCGGCACTATGGCTACACCTTC. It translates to CSVETPEGKSVRHYGYTF.

In DNA, the CDR3 is TGCAGTGCTAGACCAAGGGTCCGAAGCTCCTACAATGAGCAGTTCTTC. It yields the protein CSARPRVRSSYNEQFF. The chain is built from TRBV20-1 and TRBJ2-1; D remains unclear. The ends were cut back, 2 bases at V and 0 bases at J, with 14 bases in the middle. Germline CDR1 and CDR2: DFQATT and SNEGSKA (reference sequence). The CDR3 length is 16 residues.

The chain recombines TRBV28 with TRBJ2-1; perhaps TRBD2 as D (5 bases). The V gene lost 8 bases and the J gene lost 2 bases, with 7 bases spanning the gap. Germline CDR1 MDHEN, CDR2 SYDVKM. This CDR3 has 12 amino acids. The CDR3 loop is CASGSTYNEQFF. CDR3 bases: TGTGCCAGCGGGAGTACCTACAATGAGCAGTTCTTC.

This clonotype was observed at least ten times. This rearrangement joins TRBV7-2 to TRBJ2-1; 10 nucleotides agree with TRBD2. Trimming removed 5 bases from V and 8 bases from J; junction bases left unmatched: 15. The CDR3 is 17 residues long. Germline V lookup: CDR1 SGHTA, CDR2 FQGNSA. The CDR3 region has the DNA TGTGCCAGCAGCCCTACCCCCGCTAGCGGGAGACGTGATGAGCAGTTCTTC. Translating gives CASSPTPASGRRDEQFF.

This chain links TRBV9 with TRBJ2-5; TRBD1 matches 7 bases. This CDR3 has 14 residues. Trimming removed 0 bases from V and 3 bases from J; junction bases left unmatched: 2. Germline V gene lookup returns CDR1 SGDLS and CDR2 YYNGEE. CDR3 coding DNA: TGTGCCAGCAGCGTAGCAGGACAGGAAGAGACCCAGTACTTC. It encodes CASSVAGQEETQYF.

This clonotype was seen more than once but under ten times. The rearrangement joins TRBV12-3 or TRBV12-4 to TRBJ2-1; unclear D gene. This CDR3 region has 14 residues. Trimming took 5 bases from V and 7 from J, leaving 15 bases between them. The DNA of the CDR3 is TGTGCCAGCAGTGATGCGATAGGGTGGAATGAGCAGTTCTTC. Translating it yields CASSDAIGWNEQFF.

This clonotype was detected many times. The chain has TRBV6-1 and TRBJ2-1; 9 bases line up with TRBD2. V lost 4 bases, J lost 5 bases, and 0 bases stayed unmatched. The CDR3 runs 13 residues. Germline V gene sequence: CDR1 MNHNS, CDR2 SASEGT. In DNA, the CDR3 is TGTGCCAGCAGTGGACTAGCGGACAATGAGCAGTTCTTC. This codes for CASSGLADNEQFF.

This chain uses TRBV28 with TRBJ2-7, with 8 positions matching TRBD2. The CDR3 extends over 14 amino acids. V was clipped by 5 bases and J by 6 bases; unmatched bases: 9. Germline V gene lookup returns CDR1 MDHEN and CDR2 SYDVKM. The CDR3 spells CASSPRVAGREQYF. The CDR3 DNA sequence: TGTGCCAGCAGTCCGAGGGTAGCGGGACGCGAGCAGTACTTC.

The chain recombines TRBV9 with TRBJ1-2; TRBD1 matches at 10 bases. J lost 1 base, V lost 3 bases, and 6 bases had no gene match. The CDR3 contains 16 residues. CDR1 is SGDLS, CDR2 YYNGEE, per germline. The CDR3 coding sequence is TGTGCCAGCAGCGCAGGGGGGACAGGGGTTAACTATGGCTACACCTTC. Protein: CASSAGGTGVNYGYTF.

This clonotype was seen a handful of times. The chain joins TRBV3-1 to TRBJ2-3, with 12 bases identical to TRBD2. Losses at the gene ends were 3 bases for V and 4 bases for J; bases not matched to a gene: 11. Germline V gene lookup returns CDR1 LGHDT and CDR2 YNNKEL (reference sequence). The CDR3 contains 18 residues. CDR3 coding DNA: TGTGCCAGCAGCCAGGACAGGACTAGCGGGACTTGGGCAGATACGCAGTATTTT. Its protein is CASSQDRTSGTWADTQYF.

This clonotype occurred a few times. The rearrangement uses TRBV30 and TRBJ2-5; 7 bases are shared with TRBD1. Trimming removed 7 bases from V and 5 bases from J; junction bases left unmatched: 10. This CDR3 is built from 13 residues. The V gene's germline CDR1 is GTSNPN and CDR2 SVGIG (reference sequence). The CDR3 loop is CALSGQRLETQYF. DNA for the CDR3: TGTGCCTTGTCGGGACAGAGATTGGAGACCCAGTACTTC.

The CDR3 DNA is TGTGCCAGCAGCCAAGATCGAACGGCAGCGGGAGAGTCCGAGCAGTACTTC. This translates into CASSQDRTAAGESEQYF. This chain joins TRBV4-2 and TRBJ2-7; 8 nucleotides align to TRBD2. V dropped 0 bases and J dropped 6; count of bases not matched to a gene: 13. This CDR3 spans 17 amino acids. Looked up from germline, CDR1 is LGHNA and CDR2 is YNFKEQ.

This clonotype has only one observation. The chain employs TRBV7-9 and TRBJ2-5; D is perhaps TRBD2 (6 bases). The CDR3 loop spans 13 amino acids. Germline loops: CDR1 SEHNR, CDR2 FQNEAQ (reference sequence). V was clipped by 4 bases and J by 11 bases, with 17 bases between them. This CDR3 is CASSYTGVDGQYF. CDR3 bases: TGTGCCAGCAGCTATACGGGGGTCGACGGGCAGTACTTC.

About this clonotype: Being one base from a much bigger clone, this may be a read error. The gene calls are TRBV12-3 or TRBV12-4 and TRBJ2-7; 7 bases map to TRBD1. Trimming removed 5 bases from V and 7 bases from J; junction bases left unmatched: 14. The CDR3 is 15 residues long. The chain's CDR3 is CASSPDRSPYNEQYF. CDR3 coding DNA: TGTGCCAGCAGTCCGGACAGGAGTCCCTACAATGAGCAGTACTTC.

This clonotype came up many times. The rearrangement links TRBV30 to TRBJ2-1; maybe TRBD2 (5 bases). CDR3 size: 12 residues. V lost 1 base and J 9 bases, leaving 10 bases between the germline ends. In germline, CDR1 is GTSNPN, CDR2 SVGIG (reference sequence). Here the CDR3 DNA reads TGTGCCTGGAGTGCATCTAGCCCTGAGCAGTTCTTC. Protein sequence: CAWSASSPEQFF.

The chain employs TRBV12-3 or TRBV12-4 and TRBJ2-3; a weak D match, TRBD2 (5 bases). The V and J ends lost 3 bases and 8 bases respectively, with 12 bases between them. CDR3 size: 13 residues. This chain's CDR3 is CASSLRATSTQYF. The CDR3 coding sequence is TGTGCCAGCAGTTTGAGGGCGACGAGTACGCAGTATTTT.

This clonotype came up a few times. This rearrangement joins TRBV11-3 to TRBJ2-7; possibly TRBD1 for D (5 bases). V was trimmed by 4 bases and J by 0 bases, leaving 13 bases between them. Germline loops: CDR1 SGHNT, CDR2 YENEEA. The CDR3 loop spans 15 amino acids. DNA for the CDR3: TGTGCCAGCAGCTCGGCCCCAGGGAACTCCTACGAGCAGTACTTC. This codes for CASSSAPGNSYEQYF.